The rows below give T cell receptor beta chains drawn from one sample of a study of T cells in Graves' hyperthyroidism and ophthalmopathy. TCRdb re-called the multiplex PCR reads with MiXCR, one entry per CDR3 protein. The sample lists some 800,000 distinct CDR3 sequences; roughly 37% were seen once. Sequencing was carried out using blood. Receptors were obtained from a man aged 18 to 30 with Graves' hyperthyroidism. Each CDR3 is given with its conserved first and last residue. A D gene is named only where the DNA matches it firmly. Clone size is not always given. Where it is, it says once, few, many or a class for expanded clones.

few 15 TRBJ2-5 TRBV25-1 NA CASSNRERRSETQYF TGTGCCAGCTCGAACAGAGAAAGGCGGTCGGAGACCCAGTACTTC
many 14 TRBJ1-1 TRBV10-3 TRBD1 CATGQGAANTEAFF TGTGCCACCGGACAGGGGGCTGCGAACACTGAAGCTTTCTTT
many 14 TRBJ2-6 TRBV12-3/TRBV12-4 NA CASSWRSGANVLTF TGTGCCAGCAGTTGGCGCTCTGGGGCCAACGTCCTGACTTTC
few 15 TRBJ2-7 TRBV7-2 TRBD2 CASSPGSSGRYEQYF TGTGCCAGCAGCCCCGGGAGTAGCGGGAGGTACGAGCAGTACTTC
NA 15 TRBJ2-2 TRBV2 TRBD1 CASSAGQGVTGELFF TGTGCCAGCAGTGCGGGACAGGGCGTCACCGGGGAGCTGTTTTTT
many 14 TRBJ1-4 TRBV20-1 NA CSAIMPGHNEKLFF TGCAGTGCTATAATGCCAGGCCATAATGAAAAACTGTTTTTT
NA 13 TRBJ2-7 TRBV9 NA CASSPQSRYEQYF TGTGCCAGCAGCCCTCAGAGCAGGTACGAGCAGTACTTC
many 13 TRBJ1-2 TRBV7-9 NA CASSLGGLNGYTF TGTGCCAGCAGCTTAGGAGGTCTCAATGGCTACACCTTC
NA 14 TRBJ2-2 TRBV20-1 NA CSARVRENTGELFF TGCAGTGCTAGAGTGCGGGAGAACACCGGGGAGCTGTTTTTT
once 15 TRBJ2-7 TRBV4-2 NA CASSHAGTSSYEQYF TGTGCCAGCAGCCATGCCGGGACTTCCTCCTACGAGCAGTACTTC
NA 15 TRBJ1-1 TRBV12-3/TRBV12-4 NA CASSFHRGMHTEAFF TGTGCCAGCAGTTTCCATCGGGGGATGCACACTGAAGCTTTCTTT
once 11 TRBJ2-7 TRBV20-1 NA CSASEGREQYF TGCAGTGCTTCCGAGGGACGCGAGCAGTACTTC
many 14 TRBJ1-4 TRBV2 NA CASIGDIANEKLFF TGTGCCAGCATAGGGGATATTGCTAATGAAAAACTGTTTTTT
few 18 TRBJ2-5 TRBV15 NA CATSRDPPTTTNQETQYF TGTGCCACCAGCAGAGATCCTCCTACGACGACTAACCAAGAGACCCAGTACTTC
NA 16 TRBJ2-5 TRBV7-8 NA CASSDGGGGYQETQYF TGTGCCAGCAGCGACGGGGGCGGGGGTTACCAAGAGACCCAGTACTTC
NA 15 TRBJ2-2 TRBV4-3 TRBD1 CASSEAGTVSGELFF TGCGCCAGCAGCGAGGCCGGGACAGTCAGCGGGGAGCTGTTTTTT
few 15 TRBJ1-5 TRBV20-1 NA CSASDRVLPNQPQHF TGCAGTGCTAGCGACCGGGTCCTCCCCAATCAGCCCCAGCATTTT
NA 14 TRBJ2-4 TRBV29-1 TRBD2 CSVEEVSGGLIQYF TGCAGCGTTGAAGAAGTCAGCGGGGGGCTCATTCAGTACTTC
NA 13 TRBJ1-1 TRBV19 NA CASLEGQGGEAFF TGTGCCAGTTTGGAAGGGCAGGGCGGTGAAGCTTTCTTT
NA 16 TRBJ1-2 TRBV6-1 NA CASSDPRTDSNYGYTF TGTGCCAGCAGTGATCCCCGGACTGACTCGAACTATGGCTACACCTTC
many 15 TRBJ2-7 TRBV7-6 TRBD2 CASSLAASGDYEQYF TGTGCCAGCAGCTTAGCGGCTAGCGGGGACTACGAGCAGTACTTC
NA 12 TRBJ2-7 TRBV20-1 NA CSASENSGEQYF TGCAGTGCTAGCGAGAACTCGGGGGAGCAGTACTTC
NA 16 TRBJ2-5 TRBV5-4 NA CASSLGLEGVRETQYF TGTGCCAGCAGCTTGGGACTGGAAGGGGTACGAGAGACCCAGTACTTC
NA 14 TRBJ2-7 TRBV7-9 NA CASSLDRGFDEQYF TGTGCCAGCAGCTTAGATCGGGGGTTCGACGAGCAGTACTTC
NA 13 TRBJ1-1 TRBV15 TRBD1 CATSRERDSEAFF TGTGCCACCAGCAGAGAAAGGGACAGTGAAGCTTTCTTT
NA 12 TRBJ1-5 TRBV28 NA CASRGSHQPQHF TGTGCCAGCAGGGGGTCTCATCAGCCCCAGCATTTT
NA 14 TRBJ2-7 TRBV5-1 TRBD2 CASSLWEGSDEQYF TGCGCCAGCAGCCTGTGGGAGGGTAGCGACGAGCAGTACTTC
once 14 TRBJ2-7 TRBV5-3 NA CASSGRTASYERYF TGTGCCAGTAGTGGGAGGACAGCCTCCTACGAGCGGTACTTC
many 12 TRBJ1-4 TRBV15 NA CATSRDVEKLFF TGTGCCACCAGCAGAGATGTTGAAAAACTGTTTTTT
many 13 TRBJ1-1 TRBV20-1 NA CSARTQLNTEAFF TGCAGTGCTAGAACCCAACTGAACACTGAAGCTTTCTTT
NA 11 TRBJ2-7 TRBV7-3 TRBD1 CASSTGVGQYF TGTGCCAGCAGCACAGGGGTTGGGCAGTACTTC
NA 17 TRBJ1-6 TRBV9 TRBD1 CASSPSGTALYNSPLHF TGTGCCAGCAGCCCTTCCGGGACAGCACTTTATAATTCACCCCTCCACTTT